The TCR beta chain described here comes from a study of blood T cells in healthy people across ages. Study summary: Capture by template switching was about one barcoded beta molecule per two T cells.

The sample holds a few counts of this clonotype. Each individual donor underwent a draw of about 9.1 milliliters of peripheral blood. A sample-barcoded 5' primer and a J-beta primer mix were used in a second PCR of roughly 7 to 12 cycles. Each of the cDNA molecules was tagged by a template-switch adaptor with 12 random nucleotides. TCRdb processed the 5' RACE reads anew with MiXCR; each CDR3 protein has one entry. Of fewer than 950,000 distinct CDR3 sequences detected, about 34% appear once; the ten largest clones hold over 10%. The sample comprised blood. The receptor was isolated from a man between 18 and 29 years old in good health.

CDR3 nucleotide sequence: TGTGCCAGCAGCCCCGGGAGGCGGGGCAATGAGCAGTACTTC. This encodes CASSPGRRGNEQYF. This chain joins TRBV5-5 and TRBJ2-5, with TRBD2 matching over 7 bases. Germline loops: CDR1 SGHKS, CDR2 YYEKEE (reference sequence). This CDR3 comprises 14 residues. J lost 11 bases, V lost 4 bases, and 14 bases had no gene match.